This TCR beta chain was sequenced during a study of response to subunit inactivated influenza vaccine. TCRdb re-analysed the RT-PCR reads in MiXCR, keeping a single row per CDR3 protein. The table records about 780,000 distinct CDR3 sequences, less than 20% of them present only once. Looked up from germline, CDR1 is SGHRS and CDR2 is YFSETQ. Trimming shortened V by 0 bases and J by 2 bases, and 10 bases separated the two germline ends. This CDR3 has 15 amino acids. In its sample, this clonotype was seen many times. The chain recombines TRBV5-1 with TRBJ2-3; no reliable D call. Sequenced here: PBMCs from blood, sampled roughly 5 days after vaccination. The origin of this receptor is a man aged 45-65 years who received an inactivated influenza vaccine. In nucleotides, the CDR3 is TGCGCCAGCAGCTTGGAGGGCTACAACACAGATACGCAGTATTTT. It yields the protein CASSLEGYNTDTQYF.